This entry lists 16 T cell receptor beta chains sequenced from one sample in a study of patients and donors after allogeneic stem cell transplantation. One entry per CDR3 protein, called by TCRdb with MiXCR from the RT-PCR reads. In the table there are under 200,000 distinct CDR3 sequences, about 30% of which are singletons. The material sequenced was blood, either unsorted or a sorted T cell fraction (not recorded which). The receptors were sampled from a human donor who was either an allogeneic HSCT recipient or a stem cell or donor lymphocyte infusion donor (not recorded which). It is not recorded whose cells these are; they may come from a transplant donor.

The chain combines TRBV12-3 or TRBV12-4 with TRBJ2-3, with TRBD2 matching 7 bases. V lost 4 bases and J lost 2; bases outside the gene matches: 9. The CDR3 runs to 16 residues. CDR3 nucleotides: TGTGCCAGCAGTTGGGGGGGGACTTCGGACACAGATACGCAGTATTTT. This gives the protein CASSWGGTSDTDTQYF.

The chain is built from TRBV4-2 and TRBJ1-2; no clear D. Germline CDR1 reads LGHNA; CDR2 reads YNFKEQ. This CDR3 spans 15 amino acids. V lost 1 base and J 2 bases, leaving 11 bases between the germline ends. In DNA, the CDR3 is TGTGCCAGCAGCCAAGGAGTAGCAGGCAACTATGGCTACACCTTC. It specifies CASSQGVAGNYGYTF.

The sample holds a few counts of this clonotype. This chain connects TRBV6-2 or TRBV6-3 to TRBJ1-5; D is possibly TRBD1 (6 bases). The ends were cut back, 0 bases at V and 7 bases at J, with 13 bases in the middle. The CDR3 is 15 residues long. Per germline, CDR1 MNHEY and CDR2 SVGEGT. This CDR3 is CASSYSQGTGQPQHF. The CDR3 DNA reads as TGTGCCAGCAGTTACTCTCAGGGGACGGGACAGCCCCAGCATTTT.

V and J are TRBV6-5 and TRBJ1-5; D is unclear. CDR1 and CDR2 from the germline V gene are MNHEY and SVGAGI. This CDR3 comprises 15 residues. Trimming left V 0 bases short and J 6 bases short, with 12 bases between. The CDR3 here is CASSYSSGLGQPQHF. CDR3 DNA: TGTGCCAGCAGTTACTCGTCTGGTCTCGGTCAGCCCCAGCATTTT.

CDR3 sequence: CASSQADRDYEQYF. The CDR3 DNA is TGTGCCAGCAGCCAAGCAGACAGGGACTACGAGCAGTACTTC. This sequence joins TRBV4-2 and TRBJ2-7; TRBD1 agrees at 7 bases. The CDR3 runs to 14 residues. Trimming removed 1 base from V and 3 bases from J; junction bases left unmatched: 3. CDR1 is LGHNA and CDR2 is YNFKEQ in the germline V gene.

This chain uses TRBV25-1 with TRBJ2-1; 12 bases fit TRBD2. Germline V lookup: CDR1 MGHDK, CDR2 SYGVNS. V was clipped by 2 bases and J by 8 bases; unmatched bases: 7. The CDR3 spans 16 residues. The CDR3 loop is CASSERMTSGSDEQFF. CDR3 bases: TGTGCCAGCAGTGAAAGGATGACTAGCGGGAGCGATGAGCAGTTCTTC.

The J gene is TRBJ2-5, the V gene TRBV10-3; 8 bases line up with TRBD2. This CDR3 spans 15 amino acids. Germline V gene sequence: CDR1 ENHRY, CDR2 SYGVKD. Trimming at V came to 6 bases and at J to 1 base, leaving 7 bases not matched to a gene. The DNA of the CDR3 is TGTGCCATCAGCCGGGGAGCGGGAGCCCAAGAGACCCAGTACTTC. Amino acids: CAISRGAGAQETQYF.

This chain links TRBV12-5 with TRBJ2-2, with D possibly being TRBD1 (7 bases). CDR1 is LGHNT and CDR2 is FRNRAP in the germline V gene. CDR3 length: 16 amino acids. V was pared by 3 bases and J by 3 bases, with 14 bases between. The CDR3 loop is CASGFSIRGDTGELFF. CDR3 DNA: TGTGCTAGTGGTTTCTCAATCAGGGGGGACACCGGGGAGCTGTTTTTT.

This rearrangement joins TRBV19 to TRBJ2-2; D is unresolved. The V end was cut by 6 bases, the J end by 8 bases, with 4 bases between. The CDR3 length is 10 residues. Germline CDR1 and CDR2: LNHDA and SQIVND (reference sequence). DNA of the CDR3: TGTGCCAGTAGGGGTGGGGAGCTGTTTTTT. Its translation is CASRGGELFF.

This clonotype was observed a few times. The CDR3 bases are TGTGCCAGCAGCGTAGCTGGTCAGCGGGGCTCCTACAATGAGCAGTTCTTC. Amino acids: CASSVAGQRGSYNEQFF. The chain has TRBV9 and TRBJ2-1; TRBD2 matches at 7 bases. Trimming cost V 0 bases and J 0 bases; bases outside gene matches: 6. Germline V gives CDR1 SGDLS, CDR2 YYNGEE. The CDR3 length is 17 residues.

This clonotype was counted a few times. The chain couples TRBV4-3 to TRBJ2-1; 7 bases align to TRBD2. Trimming removed 3 bases from V and 2 bases from J; junction bases left unmatched: 1. CDR1 and CDR2 from the germline V gene are LGHNA and YSLEER. This CDR3 is built from 14 residues. This CDR3 reads CASSHGLAYNEQFF. The CDR3 DNA follows: TGCGCCAGCAGCCATGGACTAGCCTACAATGAGCAGTTCTTC.

V usage is TRBV18 and J usage is TRBJ2-7; 13 bases are a match to TRBD2. CDR3 length: 16 residues. Per the germline V gene, CDR1 is KGHSH and CDR2 is LQKENI. V was clipped by 0 bases and J by 4 bases; unmatched bases: 3. CDR3 nucleotides: TGTGCCAGCTCACCACCCGGGACTAGCGGGATGTACGAGCAGTACTTC. It yields the protein CASSPPGTSGMYEQYF.

The genes are TRBV28 and TRBJ2-2; possibly TRBD2 for D (6 bases). The germline gives CDR1 MDHEN, CDR2 SYDVKM. V was cut by 5 bases and J by 3 bases, with 19 bases left in between. This CDR3 has 17 residues. CDR3 DNA sequence: TGTGCCAGCAGTCCTCCTTCCGGTAGGAGGGACACCGGGGAGCTGTTTTTT. It specifies CASSPPSGRRDTGELFF.

The sample holds a few counts of this clonotype. The chain uses TRBV6-2 or TRBV6-3 and TRBJ1-1; D remains unclear. V shed 6 bases and J shed 4 bases, with 12 bases lying between them. CDR1 is MNHEY and CDR2 is SVGEGT in the germline V gene. CDR3 length: 13 residues. CDR3 DNA: TGTGCCAGCAGCCAGGAGTCCGTCACTGAAGCTTTCTTT. Translated, it gives CASSQESVTEAFF.

The chain combines TRBV4-2 with TRBJ2-1, with D perhaps matching TRBD1 (5 bases). Deletions cut 1 base from V and 8 bases from J, with 12 bases between. The CDR3 extends over 14 amino acids. The germline V gene encodes CDR1 LGHNA and CDR2 YNFKEQ. The CDR3 coding sequence is TGTGCCAGCAGCCAAGCTCCAGGGCTCTATGAGCAGTTCTTC. Translating it yields CASSQAPGLYEQFF.

The J gene is TRBJ1-4, the V gene TRBV5-1; D unresolved. The CDR3 sequence is 16 residues long. The germline V gene has CDR1 SGHRS and CDR2 YFSETQ. Between the trimmed V and J ends, which lost 1 base and 3 bases, there was a span of 13 bases. The CDR3 nucleotides are TGCGCCAGCAGCTTGTATAGCGGGGTTTCTAATGAAAAACTGTTTTTT. This translates into CASSLYSGVSNEKLFF.